This TCR beta chain came from a study of post-analysis software for immune sequencing data. Study-level background: Courses of disease covered relapsing-remitting, secondary progressive and progressive-relapsing multiple sclerosis. Points from the study as a whole: Those with multiple sclerosis, the patient group, showed significantly lower normalized Chao1 diversity than controls. Elevated frequency relative to controls characterized four or five TRBV segments in patients, TRBV5-6, TRBV5-1 and TRBV20-1 among them.

A word on this clonotype: Its antigen remains unidentified.

TCR beta libraries were prepared from cDNA with unique molecular identifiers. Hundreds of thousands of cDNA molecules came from around 1 to 10 million T cells. TCRdb re-called the PCR reads with MiXCR, one entry per CDR3 protein. The sample yields some 690,000 distinct CDR3 sequences, roughly 30% seen once. Germline assignment: CDR1 WSHSY and CDR2 SAAADI. Trimming removed 10 bases at V and 0 bases at J, with 13 bases between. The CDR3 extends over 14 amino acids. The origin of this receptor is a girl aged 5 to 17 with multiple sclerosis. This rearrangement joins TRBV10-2 to TRBJ1-5, with D possibly being TRBD1 (6 bases). Input material: blood. This CDR3 reads CATKDSDSNQPQHF. The CDR3 DNA follows: TGCGCCACCAAGGACAGTGATAGCAATCAGCCCCAGCATTTT.